The next 5 T cell receptor beta chains were all read from a single sample in a study of type 1 and type 2 diabetes patients. Amplification started from genomic DNA. Amplification of the beta chain CDR3 used 30 forward and 13 reverse multiplex primers. TCRdb called the multiplex PCR reads again in MiXCR, with one record for every CDR3 protein. In the table there are about 290,000 distinct CDR3 sequences, approximately 45% of which are singletons. The sequenced material came from peripheral blood mononuclear cells (PBMCs). These receptors were collected from a man in his late teens or twenties with type 2 diabetes.

Only a few counts were recorded for this clonotype. The chain is built from TRBV11-2 and TRBJ2-7, with D maybe TRBD1 (6 bases). From germline, CDR1 is SGHAT and CDR2 FQNNGV. Trimming took 3 bases from V and 4 from J, leaving 13 bases between them. The CDR3 covers 14 residues. The CDR3 bases are TGTGCCAGCAGCTTCCCAGGGGCTCCGTACGAGCAGTACTTC. Amino acid sequence: CASSFPGAPYEQYF.

J is TRBJ2-3 and V is TRBV25-1, with TRBD2 matching 7 bases. This CDR3 comprises 19 residues. The V gene end was trimmed by 2 bases and the J gene end by 4 bases; junction bases not matched to a gene: 18. In germline, CDR1 is MGHDK, CDR2 SYGVNS. The CDR3 spells CASSEPYLPASGYPDTQYF. CDR3 sequence (DNA): TGTGCCAGCAGTGAACCTTATCTCCCCGCTAGCGGATACCCAGATACGCAGTATTTT. Looking up the rest from reference TRBV25-1 and TRBJ2-3 gives the full variable domain: EADIYQTPRYLVIGTGKKITLECSQTMGHDKMYWYQQDPGMELHLIHYSYGVNSTEKGDLSSESTVSRIRTEHFPLTLESARPSHTSQYLCASSEPYLPASGYPDTQYFGPGTRLTVL.

The V and J genes are TRBV5-5 and TRBJ2-3; D remains ambiguous. Looked up from germline, CDR1 is SGHKS and CDR2 is YYEKEE (reference sequence). V lost 6 bases and J 2 bases, leaving 10 bases between the germline ends. The CDR3 has 13 residues. CDR3: CASTKYITDTQYF. The CDR3 DNA follows: TGTGCCAGCACCAAGTACATCACAGATACGCAGTATTTT. Supplemented by reference TRBV5-5 and TRBJ2-3, the full variable domain reads DAGVTQSPTHLIKTRGQQVTLRCSPISGHKSVSWYQQVLGQGPQFIFQYYEKEERGRGNFPDRFSARQFPNYSSELNVNALLLGDSALYLCASTKYITDTQYFGPGTRLTVL.

This clonotype occurred a few times. The chain carries TRBV12-3 or TRBV12-4 and TRBJ1-1; D is unclear. The CDR3 is 12 residues long. The V and J ends lost 6 bases and 5 bases respectively, with 10 bases between them. For the CDR3, the DNA is TGTGCCAGCAGCCTTCAACTTACTGAAGCTTTCTTT. Translated: CASSLQLTEAFF.

This chain connects TRBV27 to TRBJ2-5; D gene unclear. Trimming pared 6 bases from V and 5 bases from J, leaving 7 bases between. There are 11 residues in the CDR3. Germline CDR1 reads MNHEY; CDR2 reads SMNVEV (reference sequence). CDR3 amino acids: CASRRRETQYF. The CDR3 region has the DNA TGTGCCAGCAGACGTCGTGAGACCCAGTACTTC.